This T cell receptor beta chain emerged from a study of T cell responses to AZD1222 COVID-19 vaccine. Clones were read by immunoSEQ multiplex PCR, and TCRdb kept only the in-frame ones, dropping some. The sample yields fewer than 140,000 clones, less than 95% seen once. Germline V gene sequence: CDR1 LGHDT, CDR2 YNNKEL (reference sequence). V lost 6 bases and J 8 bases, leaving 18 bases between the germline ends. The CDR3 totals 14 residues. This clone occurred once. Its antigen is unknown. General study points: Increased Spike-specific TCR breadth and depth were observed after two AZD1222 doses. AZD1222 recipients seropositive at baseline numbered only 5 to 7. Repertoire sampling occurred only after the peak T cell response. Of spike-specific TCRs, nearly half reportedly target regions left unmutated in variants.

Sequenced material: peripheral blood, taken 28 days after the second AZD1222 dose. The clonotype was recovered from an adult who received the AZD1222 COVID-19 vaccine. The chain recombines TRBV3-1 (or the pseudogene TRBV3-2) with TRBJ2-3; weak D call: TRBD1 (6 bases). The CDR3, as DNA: TGTGCCAGCAGTACAGGGACCCCCCGGGGTACGCAGTATTTT. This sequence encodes CASSTGTPRGTQYF.